This TCR beta chain was recorded in a study of technical replicates of blood from a few donors. Germline V gives CDR1 MGHDK, CDR2 SYGVNS. With 2 bases removed from V and 0 bases from J, the gap between germline ends came to 17 bases. This CDR3 spans 17 amino acids. TCRdb's copy holds only in-frame clones and misses some; the assay was immunoSEQ multiplex PCR. The sample lists around 90,000 clones, around 94% occurring once. This TCR came from a human donor in good health. The chain recombines TRBV25-1 with TRBJ2-7; a weak D match, TRBD1 (6 bases). What was sequenced was T cells isolated from PBMCs. CDR3 protein: CASSEVSFGTSSYEQYF. CDR3 nucleotide sequence: TGTGCCAGCAGTGAAGTGTCCTTTGGGACAAGCTCCTACGAGCAGTACTTC.